The 20 T cell receptor beta chains below were found in one sample sequenced in a study of vaccination and CD4 T cells after COVID-19. An Oncomine TCR Beta short-read assay was used to sequence the DNA from cultured CD4+ T cells. From the PCR reads, TCRdb called clonotypes with MiXCR, one entry per CDR3 protein. There are under 8,500 distinct CDR3 sequences in the sample; about 45% occur only once, and 15% to 20% lies in the top ten. Regarding treatment: approximately 11-day PBMC culture with coronavirus spike peptide pools or control peptides (ViraFEST assay). CD4+ T cells of the unexposed donor were collected before the COVID-19 pandemic (2011-2018). These receptors' antigens are unknown. Sequencing was done on a sample of CD4+ T cells from blood, cultured in vitro. Every receptor here comes from a human donor in good health.

The chain carries TRBV6-1 and TRBJ2-7; D is perhaps TRBD2 (6 bases). Trimming stripped 3 bases from V and 5 bases from J, with 14 bases between. Germline assignment: CDR1 MNHNS and CDR2 SASEGT. The length of the CDR3 is 14 residues. CDR3 DNA: TGTGCCAGCAGTGAGGAGGGGTATAGGAACGAGCAGTACTTC. Encoded protein: CASSEEGYRNEQYF.

There are a few counts of this clonotype. The V and J genes are TRBV7-2 and TRBJ2-7, with TRBD1 matching over 8 bases. In germline, CDR1 is SGHTA, CDR2 FQGNSA. The V segment lost 5 bases and the J segment 4 bases; nucleotides outside the gene matches: 10. The CDR3 is made up of 15 amino acids. This CDR3 reads CASSQYRGELYEQYF. CDR3 DNA: TGTGCCAGCAGCCAATACAGGGGGGAATTGTACGAGCAGTACTTC.

This chain joins TRBV7-6 and TRBJ1-1; D call uncertain. V dropped 3 bases and J dropped 0 bases, with 8 bases sitting between them. Germline V gene lookup returns CDR1 SGHVS and CDR2 FNYEAQ. The CDR3 runs 14 residues. DNA for the CDR3: TGTGCCAGCAGCTTGGGCGGAATGAACACTGAAGCTTTCTTT. Its protein product is CASSLGGMNTEAFF.

The chain employs TRBV11-3 and TRBJ2-5; 10 bases line up with TRBD2. Looked up from germline, CDR1 is SGHNT and CDR2 is YENEEA. V shed 4 bases, J shed 5 bases, and the junction held 7 bases outside the gene matches. The CDR3 is 15 amino acids. DNA of the CDR3: TGTGCCAGCAGCTCCCAAGCGGGAGGGCGGGAGACCCAGTACTTC. Its protein is CASSSQAGGRETQYF.

This clonotype has only a few counts. This chain connects TRBV6-4 to TRBJ2-3, with 11 bases matching TRBD2. This CDR3 comprises 19 residues. The ends lost 5 bases at V and 0 bases at J; junction bases unmatched: 13. Germline CDR1 and CDR2: MRHNA and SNTAGT. CDR3 nucleotides: TGTGCCAGCAGTCCGACTAGCGGGATGGCGTCCCTAAGCACAGATACGCAGTATTTT. Encoded protein: CASSPTSGMASLSTDTQYF.

The chain has TRBV5-1 and TRBJ2-7; 8 nucleotides match TRBD1. The germline gives CDR1 SGHRS, CDR2 YFSETQ. The junction had 1 base not matched to a gene; V was cut back by 2 bases and J by 6 bases. This CDR3 has 12 residues. The CDR3 here is CASSLGTGEQYF. CDR3 bases: TGCGCCAGCAGCTTAGGGACAGGCGAGCAGTACTTC.

The chain combines TRBV7-9 with TRBJ1-2, with D perhaps matching TRBD1 (5 bases). Germline V gene lookup returns CDR1 SEHNR and CDR2 FQNEAQ (reference sequence). The V gene lost 5 bases and the J gene lost 4 bases, with 32 bases spanning the gap. The length of the CDR3 is 20 residues. In DNA, the CDR3 is TGTGCCAGCAGCCGAGTAGGGGCTGAAGCGAAAACCCGCCTGAGCTATGGCTACACCTTC. It translates to CASSRVGAEAKTRLSYGYTF.

This clonotype is deemed medium-sized (0.01 to 0.1%). This chain connects TRBV7-9 to TRBJ1-2; 7 bases are a match to TRBD1. Germline CDR1 reads SEHNR; CDR2 reads FQNEAQ (reference sequence). The CDR3 consists of 15 residues. J lost 7 bases, V lost 2 bases, and 10 bases had no gene match. This CDR3 reads CASSLRDRATSGYTF. The CDR3 DNA reads TGTGCCAGCAGCTTAAGAGACAGGGCTACCTCTGGCTACACCTTC.

The chain carries TRBV7-2 and TRBJ1-2, with a possible D match to TRBD1 (6 bases). V lost 1 base and J lost 3, with 6 bases in between. CDR3 length: 13 amino acids. Per germline, CDR1 SGHTA and CDR2 FQGNSA. The CDR3 is CASSLDRDYGYTF. CDR3 nucleotide sequence: TGTGCCAGCAGCTTAGACAGGGACTATGGCTACACCTTC.

The chain combines TRBV6-5 with TRBJ2-5; TRBD2 matches 8 bases. This CDR3 is built from 14 residues. CDR1 and CDR2 from the germline V gene are MNHEY and SVGAGI. Trimming cost V 3 bases and J 5 bases; bases outside gene matches: 5. Written as DNA, the CDR3 is TGTGCCAGCAGTTATAATAGCGGGGTGGAGACCCAGTACTTC. This codes for CASSYNSGVETQYF.

V gene TRBV27 combines with J gene TRBJ2-1; no clear D gene. Trimming took 2 bases from V and 5 from J, leaving 13 bases between them. This CDR3 has 15 residues. CDR1 is MNHEY, CDR2 SMNVEV, per germline (reference sequence). CDR3 sequence: CASSLGRRGHNEQFF. CDR3 DNA sequence: TGTGCCAGCAGTTTAGGACGGCGAGGACACAATGAGCAGTTCTTC.

This sequence joins TRBV9 and TRBJ1-5; 7 positions agree with TRBD1. This CDR3 has 15 amino acids. The ends lost 9 bases at V and 6 bases at J; junction bases unmatched: 15. CDR1 and CDR2 from the germline V gene are SGDLS and YYNGEE. Here the CDR3 reads CATLKTGLVSQPQHF. CDR3 coding DNA: TGTGCCACACTAAAGACAGGGCTCGTTAGTCAGCCCCAGCATTTT.

The chain links TRBV20-1 to TRBJ1-5; D remains ambiguous. Germline V gives CDR1 DFQATT, CDR2 SNEGSKA (reference sequence). The CDR3 covers 12 residues. Trimming removed 4 bases at V and 0 bases at J, with 4 bases between. The CDR3 loop reads CSATHSNQPQHF. CDR3 DNA sequence: TGCAGTGCTACCCATAGCAATCAGCCCCAGCATTTT.

J is TRBJ1-2 and V is TRBV28; 8 bases match TRBD1. Germline V CDR1 and CDR2: MDHEN, SYDVKM. The CDR3 runs 11 residues. The ends lost 10 bases at V and 8 bases at J; junction bases unmatched: 6. CDR3 nucleotides: TGTGCCACCTGGACAGGGTCCGGCTACACCTTC. Amino acid sequence: CATWTGSGYTF.

In DNA form, the CDR3 reads TGTGCCAGCAGCTCGACAGATCAAGAGACCCAGTACTTC. Amino acids: CASSSTDQETQYF. The chain carries TRBV7-9 and TRBJ2-5; a possible D gene is TRBD1 (5 bases). Germline V lookup: CDR1 SEHNR, CDR2 FQNEAQ (reference sequence). V was pared by 4 bases and J by 2 bases, with 8 bases between. CDR3 length: 13 residues.

This chain joins TRBV20-1 and TRBJ2-1; 7 bases line up with TRBD2. Germline assignment: CDR1 DFQATT and CDR2 SNEGSKA (reference sequence). The CDR3 totals 15 residues. J lost 0 bases, V lost 5 bases, and 7 bases had no gene match. CDR3 sequence: CSARKAGSSYNEQFF. CDR3 DNA: TGCAGTGCTCGGAAAGCGGGAAGCTCCTACAATGAGCAGTTCTTC.

This clonotype was counted only a few times. The genes are TRBV7-2 and TRBJ1-1; maybe TRBD1 (5 bases). The ends were cut back, 3 bases at V and 7 bases at J, with 9 bases in the middle. The CDR3 loop spans 12 amino acids. Germline V gives CDR1 SGHTA, CDR2 FQGNSA. The CDR3 DNA follows: TGTGCCAGCAGCTTCGACAGATTTGAAGCTTTCTTT. Protein sequence: CASSFDRFEAFF.

The chain employs TRBV28 and TRBJ2-5; tentative D call: TRBD2 (5 bases). The CDR3 consists of 12 residues. Germline assignment: CDR1 MDHEN and CDR2 SYDVKM. The ends were cut back, 5 bases at V and 5 bases at J, with 9 bases in the middle. CDR3 nucleotides: TGTGCCAGCAGTACTAGTATGGAGACCCAGTACTTC. This translates into CASSTSMETQYF.

The rearrangement joins TRBV19 to TRBJ1-2, with TRBD1 as a possible D gene (5 bases). There are 15 residues in the CDR3. Trimming took 3 bases from V and 4 from J, leaving 15 bases between them. The V gene's germline CDR1 is LNHDA and CDR2 SQIVND (reference sequence). In DNA form, the CDR3 reads TGTGCCAGTAGTATGCCCTCCAGGGCCGGCTATGGCTACACCTTC. Its translation is CASSMPSRAGYGYTF.

This clonotype was seen once. The genes are TRBV12-3 or TRBV12-4 and TRBJ2-7, with 7 bases fitting TRBD1. V trimming: 4 bases; J trimming: 6 bases; junction bases outside the gene matches: 6. The CDR3 covers 13 residues. CDR3 sequence: CASSSGQAGEQYF. The CDR3 nucleotides are TGTGCCAGCAGTTCTGGACAGGCGGGCGAGCAGTACTTC.